Each of the 30 T cell receptor beta chains below was sequenced from the same sample in a study of blood T cell repertoires in COVID-19. Profiling relied on immunoSEQ multiplex PCR, and the TCRdb table lists in-frame clones only, not all of them. The data contain 160,000 or so clones, 80% to 90% of them singletons. The sample taken for sequencing was peripheral blood. Every receptor here comes from a man between 60 and 75 years old with acute or convalescent COVID-19.

The V call is TRBV30, the J call TRBJ2-7; a weak D match, TRBD1 (6 bases). The CDR3 extends over 15 amino acids. Trimming took 5 bases from V and 0 from J, leaving 17 bases between them. Germline CDR1 GTSNPN, CDR2 SVGIG (reference sequence). CDR3 protein: CAWGRGQLPSYEQYF. CDR3 DNA sequence: TGTGCCTGGGGACGCGGACAGTTACCCTCCTACGAGCAGTACTTC.

The chain carries TRBV12-3 or TRBV12-4 and TRBJ1-6, with unresolved D. The ends were cut back, 8 bases at V and 10 bases at J, with 15 bases in the middle. The CDR3 covers 13 residues. The CDR3 DNA reads as TGTGCCAGCTCTAGCAGGATGGGCTCACCCCTCCACTTT. Amino acid sequence: CASSSRMGSPLHF.

The V and J genes are TRBV7-8 and TRBJ2-1; 10 positions match TRBD1. The CDR3 length is 14 residues. With 5 bases clipped from V and 6 bases from J, the junction kept 4 bases outside the gene matches. Germline V gene data show CDR1 as SGHVS and CDR2 as FQNEAQ. The CDR3, as DNA: TGTGCCAGCAGCCCCAGGACAGGGGGCAATGAGCAGTTCTTC. This codes for CASSPRTGGNEQFF.

The chain employs TRBV7-2 and TRBJ2-2; no reliable D call. This CDR3 comprises 15 residues. CDR1 is SGHTA and CDR2 is FQGNSA in the germline V gene. V shed 1 base and J shed 5 bases, with 11 bases lying between them. CDR3 region: CASSLEVLRTGELFF. CDR3 DNA sequence: TGTGCCAGCAGCTTAGAAGTGTTACGGACCGGGGAGCTGTTTTTT.

The J gene is TRBJ1-1, the V gene TRBV5-1, with 7 bases that match TRBD1. Trimming took 3 bases from V and 4 from J; bases not matched to a gene: 6. The CDR3 sequence is 14 residues long. The germline gives CDR1 SGHRS, CDR2 YFSETQ. CDR3 nucleotide sequence: TGCGCCAGCAGCTCGTCGACAGGGTCCACTGAAGCTTTCTTT. Translation gives CASSSSTGSTEAFF. The complete variable domain, with remaining parts taken from reference TRBV5-1 and TRBJ1-1, reads KAGVTQTPRYLIKTRGQQVTLSCSPISGHRSVSWYQQTPGQGLQFLFEYFSETQRNKGNFPGRFSGRQFSNSRSEMNVSTLELGDSALYLCASSSSTGSTEAFFGQGTRLTVV.

This sequence joins TRBV27 and TRBJ1-6, with TRBD1 matching over 11 bases. Germline assignment: CDR1 MNHEY and CDR2 SMNVEV (reference sequence). Trimming cost V 6 bases and J 10 bases; bases outside gene matches: 11. The CDR3 is made up of 16 amino acids. Here the CDR3 reads CASRRESGTGGSPLHF. DNA of the CDR3: TGTGCCAGCAGAAGAGAATCCGGGACAGGGGGATCACCCCTCCACTTT.

The J gene is TRBJ2-1, the V gene TRBV7-2, with D hard to call. The germline V gene has CDR1 SGHTA and CDR2 FQGNSA. Trimming removed 2 bases from V and 8 bases from J, with 7 bases in between. This CDR3 region has 12 residues. CDR3 region: CASSLYRDEQFF. The CDR3 DNA is TGTGCCAGCAGCTTATACCGGGATGAGCAGTTCTTC.

The rearrangement joins TRBV18 to TRBJ1-1; 7 bases align to TRBD1. The CDR3 spans 13 residues. Germline V gene sequence: CDR1 KGHSH, CDR2 LQKENI. With V trimmed by 3 bases and J by 11 bases, 9 bases remained unmatched. The CDR3 DNA is TGTGCCAGCTCACCTACAGGGGAGTTTCGCGCTTTCTTT. Protein sequence: CASSPTGEFRAFF.

This sequence joins TRBV7-6 and TRBJ1-1; D gene unclear. V gave up 0 bases and J gave up 7 bases, with 9 bases separating them. CDR1 SGHVS and CDR2 FNYEAQ come from the germline V gene. The CDR3 loop spans 13 amino acids. CDR3 nucleotides: TGTGCCAGCAGCTTAGCGCAAGGACTTGAAGCTTTCTTT. It encodes CASSLAQGLEAFF.

V and J are TRBV3-1 (or the pseudogene TRBV3-2) and TRBJ2-1, with 10 bases matching TRBD1. This CDR3 is 15 amino acids long. Trimming took 4 bases from V and 7 from J; bases not matched to a gene: 7. Germline V lookup: CDR1 LGHDT, CDR2 YNNKEL (reference sequence). In DNA, the CDR3 is TGTGCCAGCAGCCTTATCCGGGACAGGGGAAATGAGCAGTTCTTC. Residues: CASSLIRDRGNEQFF.

V usage is TRBV3-1 (or the pseudogene TRBV3-2) and J usage is TRBJ1-2; 11 bases agree with TRBD1. The CDR3 is made up of 15 amino acids. Germline CDR1 reads LGHDT; CDR2 reads YNNKEL (reference sequence). J was trimmed by 4 bases and V by 4 bases; bases with no gene match: 5. The CDR3 region is CASSRIGQGAYGYTF. The CDR3 coding sequence is TGTGCCAGCAGCCGCATAGGACAGGGGGCCTATGGCTACACCTTC.

The gene calls are TRBV9 and TRBJ2-1; 11 bases fit TRBD2. The CDR3 covers 15 residues. V shed 2 bases, J shed 6 bases, and the junction held 4 bases outside the gene matches. Germline CDR1 reads SGDLS; CDR2 reads YYNGEE. DNA for the CDR3: TGTGCCAGCAGCGTCGCACTAGCGGGGGTCAATGAGCAGTTCTTC. It yields the protein CASSVALAGVNEQFF.

This chain links TRBV5-6 with TRBJ1-2; 7 positions agree with TRBD1. CDR3 length: 13 residues. Germline V CDR1 and CDR2: SGHDT, YYEEEE. V lost 4 bases, J lost 4 bases, and 4 bases stayed unmatched. In DNA form, the CDR3 reads TGTGCCAGCAGCATCGGACAGGTCTATGGCTACACCTTC. Translating it yields CASSIGQVYGYTF.

The rearrangement joins TRBV12-3 or TRBV12-4 to TRBJ2-7; no firm D call. The CDR3 loop spans 11 amino acids. V was shortened by 4 bases and J by 2 bases, with 3 bases between the two germline ends. CDR3 sequence: CASSSTYEQYF. The CDR3 nucleotides are TGTGCCAGCAGTTCAACCTACGAGCAGTACTTC.

The V and J genes are TRBV7-8 and TRBJ2-4; possibly TRBD2 for D (5 bases). Trimming left V 5 bases short and J 0 bases short, with 20 bases between. Germline CDR1 is SGHVS and CDR2 is FQNEAQ. This CDR3 has 18 residues. The DNA for the CDR3 is TGTGCCAGCAGCCTTACAAAAGACTACAATCTAGCCAAAAACATTCAGTACTTC. Translated, it gives CASSLTKDYNLAKNIQYF.

The chain carries TRBV19 and TRBJ1-6, with TRBD1 matching 8 bases. The CDR3 length is 16 residues. Germline loops: CDR1 LNHDA, CDR2 SQIVND (reference sequence). V gave up 4 bases and J gave up 3 bases; unmatched junction bases: 5. The CDR3 DNA reads as TGTGCCAGTAGTAATCCGGACAGGGTCTATAATTCACCCCTCCACTTT. Its translation is CASSNPDRVYNSPLHF.

V gene TRBV30 combines with J gene TRBJ1-6, with 7 bases fitting TRBD1. Germline-derived CDR1 and CDR2 are GTSNPN and SVGIG (reference sequence). Trimming took 3 bases from V and 10 from J; bases not matched to a gene: 12. CDR3 length equals 15 residues. CDR3 bases: TGTGCCTGGAGATTAACCGGGACAGACTACTCACCCCTCCACTTT. This encodes CAWRLTGTDYSPLHF.

This chain uses TRBV5-1 with TRBJ1-1; TRBD1 is a possible D gene (6 bases). The CDR3 runs 14 residues. The germline V and J ends were trimmed by 5 bases and 1 base, with 12 bases remaining between them. From germline, CDR1 is SGHRS and CDR2 YFSETQ. The CDR3 DNA follows: TGCGCCAGCAGACTGGACAGACCGAACACTGAAGCTTTCTTT. Protein: CASRLDRPNTEAFF.

The chain recombines TRBV6-6 with TRBJ1-1, with TRBD1 matching 8 bases. The ends lost 4 bases at V and 1 base at J; junction bases unmatched: 5. CDR1 is MNHNY and CDR2 is SVGAGI in the germline V gene (reference sequence). This CDR3 has 15 amino acids. This CDR3 reads CASSFYDRGNTEAFF. As DNA, the CDR3 is TGTGCCAGCAGTTTTTACGACAGGGGGAACACTGAAGCTTTCTTT.

The chain is built from TRBV6-5 and TRBJ1-1; weak D call: TRBD1 (5 bases). CDR3 size: 15 residues. V was clipped by 2 bases and J by 5 bases, with 15 bases between them. The germline V gene has CDR1 MNHEY and CDR2 SVGAGI. CDR3 region: CASSYKFRVGTEAFF. The CDR3 DNA is TGTGCCAGCAGTTACAAGTTCAGGGTGGGAACTGAAGCTTTCTTT.

The chain couples TRBV6-5 to TRBJ2-3; 7 bases map to TRBD2. This CDR3 region has 15 residues. Germline V lookup: CDR1 MNHEY, CDR2 SVGAGI. Trimming removed 0 bases from V and 5 bases from J; junction bases left unmatched: 5. CDR3 sequence: CASSYSAGRQDTQYF. The CDR3 region has the DNA TGTGCCAGCAGTTACTCAGCGGGGAGGCAAGATACGCAGTATTTT.

The chain employs TRBV19 and TRBJ2-2; possible D gene TRBD1, 5 bases. Trimming shortened V by 6 bases and J by 5 bases, and 13 bases separated the two germline ends. This CDR3 comprises 14 residues. CDR1 and CDR2 from the germline V gene are LNHDA and SQIVND (reference sequence). Written as DNA, the CDR3 is TGTGCCAGTAGCACAGGTTATCCGACCGGGGAGCTGTTTTTT. This translates into CASSTGYPTGELFF.

This clone was recorded a few times. The gene calls are TRBV30 and TRBJ2-3, with 8 bases matching TRBD2. CDR1 is GTSNPN and CDR2 is SVGIG in the germline V gene (reference sequence). The CDR3 runs 15 residues. Trimming cost V 1 base and J 3 bases; bases outside gene matches: 6. DNA for the CDR3: TGTGCCTGGAGTGCCTCACGGGGGGGGACAGATACGCAGTATTTT. Protein: CAWSASRGGTDTQYF. Together with reference TRBV30 and TRBJ2-3, the CDR3 gives the full variable domain: SQTIHQWPATLVQPVGSPLSLECTVEGTSNPNLYWYRQAAGRGLQLLFYSVGIGQISSEVPQNLSASRPQDRQFILSSKKLLLSDSGFYLCAWSASRGGTDTQYFGPGTRLTVL.

The V gene is TRBV11-2, the J gene TRBJ2-7; a weak D match, TRBD1 (6 bases). CDR3 length: 14 amino acids. The ends were cut back, 4 bases at V and 2 bases at J, with 12 bases in the middle. The germline CDR1 and CDR2 sequences are SGHAT and FQNNGV. CDR3 DNA sequence: TGTGCCAGCAGCTCACTCTGGACAGCCTACGAGCAGTACTTC. Protein: CASSSLWTAYEQYF.

The V and J genes are TRBV11-3 and TRBJ1-1; unclear D gene. The CDR3 extends over 16 amino acids. Germline values: CDR1 SGHNT, CDR2 YENEEA. With 5 bases removed from V and 3 bases from J, the gap between germline ends came to 19 bases. CDR3 nucleotides: TGTGCCAGCAGCCGAGGCCGGAGGGCCCGGCACACTGAAGCTTTCTTT. The encoded protein is CASSRGRRARHTEAFF.

Notes on this clone: This sample includes further DNA sequences coding for the same CDR3. This sequence joins TRBV6-5 and TRBJ1-1; TRBD1 is a possible D gene (6 bases). CDR3 length: 14 amino acids. The germline CDR1 and CDR2 sequences are MNHEY and SVGAGI. V was pared by 3 bases and J by 1 base, with 9 bases between. CDR3 amino acids: CASSYGGKNTEAFF. CDR3 sequence (DNA): TGTGCCAGCAGTTATGGGGGCAAGAACACTGAAGCTTTCTTT.

V and J are TRBV2 and TRBJ1-5, with D hard to call. The germline gives CDR1 SNHLY, CDR2 FYNNEI. Deletions cut 8 bases from V and 0 bases from J, with 8 bases between. This CDR3 has 13 amino acids. DNA of the CDR3: TGTGCCAGCTCGGCGGATAGCAATCAGCCCCAGCATTTT. Protein sequence: CASSADSNQPQHF.

The V gene is TRBV6-5, the J gene TRBJ2-7, with 9 nucleotides matching TRBD1. CDR1 is MNHEY and CDR2 is SVGAGI in the germline V gene. The CDR3 has 13 residues. The V and J ends lost 7 bases and 1 base, in that order; junction bases with no gene match: 2. The CDR3 spells CASTGTGSYEQYF. In nucleotides, the CDR3 is TGTGCCAGCACCGGGACAGGGTCCTACGAGCAGTACTTC.

The rearrangement joins TRBV7-3 to TRBJ2-7; 12 nucleotides align to TRBD2. The CDR3 is made up of 14 amino acids. CDR1 is SGHTA, CDR2 FQGTGA, per germline. Trimming at V came to 5 bases and at J to 6 bases, leaving 5 bases not matched to a gene. The DNA of the CDR3 is TGTGCCAGCAGCGTCGGACTAGCGGGGAGCGAGCAGTACTTC. Protein product: CASSVGLAGSEQYF.

This sequence joins TRBV9 and TRBJ2-1; 8 bases fit TRBD2. The CDR3 spans 16 residues. V was clipped by 0 bases and J by 9 bases; unmatched bases: 11. In germline, CDR1 is SGDLS, CDR2 YYNGEE. CDR3 in amino acids: CASSVVAGGGLGEQFF. Written as DNA, the CDR3 is TGTGCCAGCAGCGTAGTGGCCGGGGGGGGCCTAGGTGAGCAGTTCTTC.